This entry lists 6 T cell receptor beta chains sequenced from one sample in a study of CD8 T cells in ankylosing spondylitis. TCRdb reprocessed the 5' RACE reads via MiXCR and lists one record per CDR3 protein. The sample has approximately 220,000 distinct CDR3 sequences; roughly 25% are singletons. The sample comprised blood, either unsorted or a sorted T cell fraction (not recorded which). The receptors shown here come from a male donor with ankylosing spondylitis or in good health (not recorded which).

This clonotype was counted ten times or more. V and J are TRBV20-1 and TRBJ2-1; 14 bases are a match to TRBD2. Germline lookup yields CDR1 DFQATT and CDR2 SNEGSKA (reference sequence). The V gene end was trimmed by 0 bases and the J gene end by 6 bases; junction bases not matched to a gene: 4. The CDR3 sequence is 16 residues long. The CDR3 DNA is TGCAGTGCTAGAGATCAGACTAGCGGGAGGGTCAATGAGCAGTTCTTC. This codes for CSARDQTSGRVNEQFF.

The gene calls are TRBV20-1 and TRBJ1-4, with D perhaps matching TRBD1 (6 bases). Trimming cost V 4 bases and J 10 bases, with 22 bases left between them. CDR3 size: 15 residues. Germline V gene lookup returns CDR1 DFQATT and CDR2 SNEGSKA (reference sequence). CDR3 sequence (DNA): TGCAGTGCTACAAGGGAGGGCGGGGGCAATCGAAAACTGTTTTTT. Amino acid sequence: CSATREGGGNRKLFF.

This clonotype was counted between two and nine times. The chain links TRBV29-1 to TRBJ2-3, with 7 nucleotides matching TRBD2. V lost 6 bases to trimming and J lost 0 bases; unmatched junction nucleotides: 3. The CDR3 is made up of 13 amino acids. Looked up from germline, CDR1 is SQVTM and CDR2 is ANQGSEA. As DNA, the CDR3 is TGCAGCGTGGATAGCGGGAGCACAGATACGCAGTATTTT. Translation gives CSVDSGSTDTQYF.

In its sample, this clonotype was seen many times. V gene TRBV10-3 combines with J gene TRBJ2-1, with 10 positions matching TRBD2. The CDR3 loop spans 15 amino acids. Per the germline V gene, CDR1 is ENHRY and CDR2 is SYGVKD. J gave up 0 bases and V 8 bases, and 4 bases lay outside the gene matches. The CDR3 loop reads CAIREREGSYNEQFF. DNA for the CDR3: TGTGCCATCCGGGAGCGGGAGGGCTCCTACAATGAGCAGTTCTTC.

The chain combines TRBV12-3 or TRBV12-4 with TRBJ2-2; D remains unclear. V lost 8 bases and J lost 5, with 12 bases in between. The CDR3 contains 13 residues. The CDR3 sequence: CASYHHVTGELFF. CDR3 DNA sequence: TGTGCCAGCTACCACCACGTGACCGGGGAGCTGTTTTTT.

This clonotype was counted many times. CDR3 sequence reads: CASSSDIAGELFF. CDR3 sequence (DNA): TGTGCCAGCAGCTCAGACATCGCCGGGGAGCTGTTTTTT. The genes are TRBV5-6 and TRBJ2-2; D gene ambiguous. V dropped 3 bases and J dropped 6 bases, with 9 bases sitting between them. The CDR3 covers 13 residues. Germline lookup yields CDR1 SGHDT and CDR2 YYEEEE.